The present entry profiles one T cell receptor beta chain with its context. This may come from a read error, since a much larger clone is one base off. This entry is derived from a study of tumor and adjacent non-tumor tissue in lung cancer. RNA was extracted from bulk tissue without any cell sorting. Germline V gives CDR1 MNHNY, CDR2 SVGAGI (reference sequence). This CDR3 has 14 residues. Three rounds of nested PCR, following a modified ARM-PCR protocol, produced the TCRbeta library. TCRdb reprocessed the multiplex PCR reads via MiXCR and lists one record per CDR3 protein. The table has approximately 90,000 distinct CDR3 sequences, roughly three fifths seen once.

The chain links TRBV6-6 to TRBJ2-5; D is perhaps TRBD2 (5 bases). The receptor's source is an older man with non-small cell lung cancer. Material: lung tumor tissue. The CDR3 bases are TGTGCCAGCAGTTCCAGCGGTAACCAAGGGACCCAGTACTTC. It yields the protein CASSSSGNQGTQYF.